A single T cell receptor beta chain is shown here with its context. This record comes from a study of blood T cell repertoires in COVID-19. Study summary: Samples came from the United States, Italy and Spain, spanning acute and convalescent COVID-19.

V lost 7 bases, J lost 7 bases, and 11 bases lay in between. The CDR3 totals 12 residues. TCRdb's copy holds only in-frame clones and misses some; the assay was immunoSEQ multiplex PCR. This table holds roughly 110,000 clones, roughly four fifths found once. The sequenced material came from peripheral blood. This sequence was found in an older man with acute or convalescent COVID-19. The rearrangement uses TRBV12-3 or TRBV12-4 and TRBJ2-4; a weak D match, TRBD1 (6 bases). The CDR3 loop reads CASNQGRNIQYF. The CDR3 coding sequence is TGTGCCAGCAACCAGGGGCGGAACATTCAGTACTTC.